What follows are 11 T cell receptor beta chains derived from one specimen sequenced in a study of shared clonotypes between healthy human individuals. Method: immunoSEQ multiplex PCR; TCRdb's copy keeps in-frame clones and lacks some. This sample has roughly 1,800,000 clones, with approximately 94% found just once. The naive CD8 fraction comprised CD45RO-negative cells positively selected for CCR7 and excluded terminally differentiated effector memory CD45RA+ cells. The specimen sequenced was naive CD8+ T cells sorted from blood. These receptors originate from a man aged 18 to 29 in good health.

The chain couples TRBV9 to TRBJ1-2; TRBD1 might be the D (5 bases). This CDR3 has 13 residues. V was cut by 6 bases and J by 4 bases, with 13 bases left in between. The germline V gene encodes CDR1 SGDLS and CDR2 YYNGEE. CDR3 DNA sequence: TGTGCCAGCACTCAAGGGGATTCCTATGGCTACACCTTC. Translated, it gives CASTQGDSYGYTF.

The V call is TRBV27, the J call TRBJ2-7; the match to TRBD2 covers 9 bases. There are 15 residues in the CDR3. From germline, CDR1 is MNHEY and CDR2 SMNVEV (reference sequence). Trimming at V came to 5 bases and at J to 0 bases, leaving 5 bases not matched to a gene. This CDR3 is CASSVLAGDSYEQYF. Written as DNA, the CDR3 is TGTGCCAGCAGTGTATTAGCGGGGGACTCCTACGAGCAGTACTTC.

The count of this clone is one. The genes are TRBV5-1 and TRBJ2-7, with 9 bases identical to TRBD1. Germline trimming cut 1 base from V and 2 bases from J; bases unmatched to any gene: 4. Germline V gene sequence: CDR1 SGHRS, CDR2 YFSETQ. CDR3 length equals 15 residues. The CDR3 DNA reads TGCGCCAGCAGCTTGAGGGACAGGGCCACCTACGAGCAGTACTTC. Translating it yields CASSLRDRATYEQYF. The full variable domain, its missing parts supplied by reference TRBV5-1 and TRBJ2-7, is KAGVTQTPRYLIKTRGQQVTLSCSPISGHRSVSWYQQTPGQGLQFLFEYFSETQRNKGNFPGRFSGRQFSNSRSEMNVSTLELGDSALYLCASSLRDRATYEQYFGPGTRLTVT.

As to this clone: Other DNA sequences of this sample code for an identical CDR3. The chain links TRBV9 to TRBJ2-5; possible D gene TRBD2, 5 bases. V was pared by 0 bases and J by 2 bases, with 5 bases between. Per germline, CDR1 SGDLS and CDR2 YYNGEE. The CDR3 has 13 residues. The CDR3 sequence is CASSVGGQETQYF. DNA of the CDR3: TGTGCCAGCAGCGTAGGCGGGCAAGAGACCCAGTACTTC.

CDR3 DNA: TGTGCCAGCAGTTTATGGCGGGCAATTGGCACAGATACGCAGTATTTT. It yields the protein CASSLWRAIGTDTQYF. The genes are TRBV27 and TRBJ2-3; D may be TRBD2 (5 bases). CDR3 length equals 16 residues. The germline CDR1 and CDR2 sequences are MNHEY and SMNVEV (reference sequence). Trimming took off 1 base at V and 1 base at J, with 12 bases between the two ends.

The chain employs TRBV2 and TRBJ2-7; 7 bases map to TRBD2. V was clipped by 1 base and J by 0 bases; unmatched bases: 6. Germline-derived CDR1 and CDR2 are SNHLY and FYNNEI. This CDR3 region has 16 residues. The chain's CDR3 is CASSEEGRAPSYEQYF. CDR3 coding DNA: TGTGCCAGCAGTGAAGAGGGGAGGGCCCCCTCCTACGAGCAGTACTTC.

V gene TRBV19 combines with J gene TRBJ2-7; D perhaps matches TRBD1 (5 bases). Between the trimmed V and J ends, which lost 6 bases and 4 bases, there was a span of 10 bases. CDR3 size: 12 residues. Germline-derived CDR1 and CDR2 are LNHDA and SQIVND (reference sequence). The CDR3 is CASSQNRYEQYF. The CDR3 nucleotides are TGTGCCAGTAGCCAGAACAGGTACGAGCAGTACTTC. Based on the CDR3 plus reference TRBV19 and TRBJ2-7, the full variable domain is DGGITQSPKYLFRKEGQNVTLSCEQNLNHDAMYWYRQDPGQGLRLIYYSQIVNDFQKGDIAEGYSVSREKKESFPLTVTSAQKNPTAFYLCASSQNRYEQYFGPGTRLTVT.

V and J are TRBV2 and TRBJ1-2; TRBD1 is a possible D gene (6 bases). In germline, CDR1 is SNHLY, CDR2 FYNNEI. The CDR3 has 16 residues. V was pared by 1 base and J by 5 bases, with 17 bases between. CDR3 nucleotides: TGTGCCAGCAGTGAAGAGGGGGGGGCGACGGAGTATGGCTACACCTTC. It yields the protein CASSEEGGATEYGYTF.

The chain employs TRBV9 and TRBJ2-7, with a weak D call TRBD1 (6 bases). V shed 4 bases and J shed 6 bases, with 14 bases lying between them. Germline loops: CDR1 SGDLS, CDR2 YYNGEE. The CDR3 has 13 amino acids. The CDR3 bases are TGTGCCAGCAGCCCCCTTCGACAGGCCGAGCAGTACTTC. Amino acids: CASSPLRQAEQYF.

To note about this clone: This sample includes further DNA sequences coding for the same CDR3. V is TRBV11-2 and J is TRBJ2-3; 11 bases agree with TRBD2. This CDR3 spans 16 amino acids. The germline V gene encodes CDR1 SGHAT and CDR2 FQNNGV. With V trimmed by 5 bases and J by 2 bases, 6 bases remained unmatched. CDR3 loop: CASSLLLAGVTDTQYF. CDR3 sequence (DNA): TGTGCCAGCAGCCTCTTACTAGCGGGGGTCACAGATACGCAGTATTTT.

This sequence joins TRBV28 and TRBJ2-7; D unresolved. The CDR3 has 14 amino acids. CDR1 and CDR2 (germline): MDHEN, SYDVKM. V shed 2 bases and J shed 2 bases, with 10 bases lying between them. The CDR3 sequence: CASSLVSDPYEQYF. The CDR3 DNA sequence: TGTGCCAGCAGTTTAGTCTCGGACCCCTACGAGCAGTACTTC.